This T cell receptor beta chain was documented in a study of T cells in Graves' hyperthyroidism and ophthalmopathy. Study as a whole: Peripheral blood was drawn at first diagnosis, prior to all treatment.

V lost 6 bases to trimming and J lost 6 bases; unmatched junction nucleotides: 5. Per germline, CDR1 SNHLY and CDR2 FYNNEI. The CDR3 covers 14 residues. It was RNA transcripts that yielded the amplified TCR beta CDR3 regions. A set of HTBI primers served as the primers for a first-round RT-PCR of the TCR CDR3. From the multiplex PCR reads, TCRdb called clonotypes with MiXCR, one entry per CDR3 protein. This table has under 550,000 distinct CDR3 sequences, around 20% appearing once. The PBMCs were taken from less than 11 ml of fresh peripheral blood. The sequencing sample was made of blood. The clonotype was recovered from a man between 40 and 49 years old with Graves' ophthalmopathy. This chain joins TRBV2 and TRBJ1-6, with 7 bases lining up with TRBD1. CDR3 residues: CASRGQAVNSPLHF. CDR3 nucleotide sequence: TGTGCCAGCAGAGGACAGGCTGTTAATTCACCCCTCCACTTT.